What follows are 26 T cell receptor beta chains derived from one specimen sequenced in a study of human T cells and chemical hapten exposure. Time point noted: patch test 1, 2 weeks after DPC sensitization. Stated treatment: therapeutic diphenylcyclopropenone sensitization with weekly scalp DPC. TCRdb reprocessed the RACE reads with MiXCR, giving one entry per CDR3 protein. The table includes 75,000 to 90,000 distinct CDR3 sequences, approximately 10% detected once. The material was whole blood, obtained in connection with sensitization to the hapten diphenylcyclopropenone (DPC). The receptor set was obtained from a woman aged 45-60 years with alopecia areata. Some clones in this sample may be carry-over from other donors' samples.

This clonotype was recorded many times. The gene calls are TRBV20-1 and TRBJ2-1; tentatively, D is TRBD2 (6 bases). The CDR3 is 18 amino acids. The ends were cut back, 6 bases at V and 3 bases at J, with 27 bases in the middle. Per the germline V gene, CDR1 is DFQATT and CDR2 is SNEGSKA (reference sequence). This CDR3 reads CSAASAQTSGSRYNEQFF. Written as DNA, the CDR3 is TGCAGTGCCGCATCTGCACAGACTAGTGGATCTCGCTACAATGAGCAGTTCTTC.

This clonotype was observed a few times. The chain has TRBV4-1 and TRBJ2-1, with TRBD2 matching 11 bases. V was clipped by 4 bases and J by 2 bases; unmatched bases: 4. Per the germline V gene, CDR1 is MGHRA and CDR2 is YSYEKL. The CDR3 length is 16 residues. For the CDR3, the DNA is TGCGCCAGCAGCCTCCTGACTAGCGGGACCTACAATGAGCAGTTCTTC. Translation gives CASSLLTSGTYNEQFF.

This clonotype turned up a few times. The CDR3 sequence is CASSLGGGSSTDTQYF. CDR3 nucleotides: TGTGCCAGCAGCTTAGGAGGGGGGAGCAGCACAGATACGCAGTATTTT. This chain uses TRBV7-6 with TRBJ2-3; tentatively, D is TRBD1 or TRBD2 (6 bases each). Germline V CDR1 and CDR2: SGHVS, FNYEAQ. V lost 1 base to trimming and J lost 0 bases, with 11 bases between them. The CDR3 runs 16 residues.

Written as DNA, the CDR3 is TGTGCCAGCAGCCCCCGCGCGGCGGAGAGGAATGAGCAGTTCTTC. Translation: CASSPRAAERNEQFF. The J gene is TRBJ2-1, the V gene TRBV14; no clear D. This CDR3 is built from 15 residues. V dropped 4 bases and J dropped 7 bases, with 17 bases sitting between them. CDR1 and CDR2 (germline): SGHDN, FVKESK.

This rearrangement joins TRBV18 to TRBJ1-5; D possibly corresponds to TRBD1 (5 bases). The V end lost 2 bases, the J end lost 7 bases, and 18 bases lay between the germline ends. Per the germline V gene, CDR1 is KGHSH and CDR2 is LQKENI. The CDR3 spans 16 residues. The CDR3 DNA sequence: TGTGCCAGCTCACCAAGAGGGCAGCTCGGGGGGCAGCCCCAGCATTTT. Its translation is CASSPRGQLGGQPQHF.

This clonotype was detected a few times. V is TRBV28 and J is TRBJ2-7; TRBD1 aligns across 9 bases. Per the germline V gene, CDR1 is MDHEN and CDR2 is SYDVKM. With 4 bases clipped from V and 3 bases from J, the junction kept 10 bases outside the gene matches. The CDR3 contains 16 residues. The DNA for the CDR3 is TGTGCCAGCAGTTCGCTGAGGACAGGGGTTCGCTACGAGCAGTACTTC. This translates into CASSSLRTGVRYEQYF.

This chain uses TRBV20-1 with TRBJ2-5; D uncertain. V lost 6 bases and J lost 1, with 12 bases in between. The CDR3 has 13 residues. The germline gives CDR1 DFQATT, CDR2 SNEGSKA (reference sequence). Here the CDR3 DNA reads TGCAGTGCCGACCCCGGCGGCCAAGAGACCCAGTACTTC. It yields the protein CSADPGGQETQYF.

CDR3 sequence: CASSPFGTEPYEQYF. The CDR3 DNA reads TGTGCCAGCAGCCCTTTCGGGACAGAGCCCTACGAGCAGTACTTC. This rearrangement joins TRBV12-3 or TRBV12-4 to TRBJ2-7, with TRBD1 identical over 7 bases. V lost 6 bases to trimming and J lost 2 bases; unmatched junction nucleotides: 10. CDR3 length equals 15 residues.

Concerning this clonotype itself: The DNA is omitted, as the CDR3 cannot be located on it reliably, and the CDR3 follows TCRdb's listing. V usage is TRBV5-1 and J usage is TRBJ1-5; TRBD1, the D gene given by the table, was not confirmed from the DNA. Looked up from germline, CDR1 is SGHRS and CDR2 is YFSETQ. The CDR3 has 15 residues if both end residues are counted. The CDR3: CASSFGPGSNQPQHF.

The J gene is TRBJ2-3, the V gene TRBV11-2; D remains unclear. V lost 3 bases to trimming and J lost 4 bases, with 17 bases between them. CDR3 length: 16 residues. CDR1 and CDR2 (germline): SGHAT, FQNNGV. CDR3 sequence: CASSFNLGLRSDTQYF. The CDR3 DNA reads TGTGCCAGCAGCTTCAACCTCGGGCTGCGTTCAGATACGCAGTATTTT.

This sequence joins TRBV20-1 and TRBJ1-6; D is uncertain. The V end lost 2 bases, the J end lost 9 bases, and 14 bases lay between the germline ends. CDR1 and CDR2 from the germline V gene are DFQATT and SNEGSKA (reference sequence). This CDR3 contains 14 residues. The CDR3 protein is CSARSHGEGSPLHF. CDR3 nucleotides: TGCAGTGCTAGATCCCATGGGGAGGGTTCACCCCTCCACTTT.

This clonotype was detected many times. V is TRBV25-1 and J is TRBJ2-1, with D hard to call. The CDR3 has 15 residues. Germline V gene sequence: CDR1 MGHDK, CDR2 SYGVNS. V lost 5 bases to trimming and J lost 1 base, with 12 bases between them. CDR3 region: CASSPLGISYNEQFF. CDR3 in DNA: TGTGCCAGCAGTCCTCTTGGGATTTCCTACAATGAGCAGTTCTTC. The full variable domain, its missing parts supplied by reference TRBV25-1 and TRBJ2-1, is EADIYQTPRYLVIGTGKKITLECSQTMGHDKMYWYQQDPGMELHLIHYSYGVNSTEKGDLSSESTVSRIRTEHFPLTLESARPSHTSQYLCASSPLGISYNEQFFGPGTRLTVL.

The chain recombines TRBV30 with TRBJ2-3; no reliable D call. Trimming shortened V by 2 bases and J by 4 bases, and 7 bases separated the two germline ends. CDR3 length equals 12 residues. Germline V CDR1 and CDR2: GTSNPN, SVGIG (reference sequence). The CDR3 DNA is TGTGCCTGGAGTAACCAAGCAGATACGCAGTATTTT. Its protein is CAWSNQADTQYF.

This clonotype was seen ten or more times. The chain couples TRBV29-1 to TRBJ1-2, with TRBD1 matching over 7 bases. V was clipped by 3 bases and J by 4 bases; unmatched bases: 5. This CDR3 region has 13 residues. In germline, CDR1 is SQVTM, CDR2 ANQGSEA. The CDR3 loop reads CSVDRTGSYGYTF. The CDR3 coding sequence is TGCAGCGTTGACCGGACAGGAAGCTATGGCTACACCTTC. Drawing the rest from reference TRBV29-1 and TRBJ1-2, the complete variable domain is SAVISQKPSRDICQRGTSLTIQCQVDSQVTMMFWYRQQPGQSLTLIATANQGSEATYESGFVIDKFPISRPNLTFSTLTVSNMSPEDSSIYLCSVDRTGSYGYTFGSGTRLTVV.

This clonotype was detected a few times. The V and J genes are TRBV10-1 and TRBJ2-7, with 7 bases matching TRBD1. The CDR3 contains 15 residues. The germline gives CDR1 WNHNN, CDR2 SYGVQD (reference sequence). Germline trimming cut 4 bases from V and 7 bases from J; bases unmatched to any gene: 13. The chain's CDR3 is CASSGGTALDGEQYF. The CDR3 DNA is TGCGCCAGCAGTGGGGGGACAGCCCTTGATGGAGAGCAGTACTTC.

This clonotype was detected a few times. This chain uses TRBV14 with TRBJ1-3; D is perhaps TRBD1 (6 bases). Germline V gene sequence: CDR1 SGHDN, CDR2 FVKESK. The CDR3 length is 17 residues. The V end lost 0 bases, the J end lost 0 bases, and 12 bases lay between the germline ends. CDR3 loop: CASSQDRQANSGNTIYF. In nucleotides, the CDR3 is TGTGCCAGCAGCCAAGATCGACAGGCCAACTCTGGAAACACCATATATTTT.

This clonotype was counted a few times. Sequence at one end of the junction differs from germline and may be a read error. V usage is TRBV7-7 and J usage is TRBJ2-2; TRBD1 aligns across 7 bases. CDR3 length equals 15 residues. CDR1 SSHAT and CDR2 FNYEAQ come from the germline V gene (reference sequence). CDR3 coding DNA: TGTGCTAGCAGCGCCGGAACAGGGGCCCCCGGGGAGCTGTTTTTT. This encodes CASSAGTGAPGELFF.

This chain's CDR3 is CASSGTEDQPQHF. The DNA of the CDR3 is TGTGCCAGCAGTGGGACGGAAGATCAGCCCCAGCATTTT. The gene calls are TRBV6-4 and TRBJ1-5, with no clear D. The germline V gene encodes CDR1 MRHNA and CDR2 SNTAGT. The CDR3 spans 13 residues. Deletions cut 4 bases from V and 5 bases from J, with 9 bases between.

This clonotype was counted only a few times. This chain connects TRBV12-3 or TRBV12-4 to TRBJ2-7; the D is unclear. V was trimmed by 5 bases and J by 6 bases, leaving 14 bases between them. This CDR3 is built from 13 residues. The CDR3 spells CASSRTPDGEQYF. The CDR3 DNA sequence: TGTGCCAGCAGTCGGACCCCAGACGGCGAGCAGTACTTC.

In this sample, this clonotype turned up a few times. The chain joins TRBV11-3 to TRBJ1-1, with 7 bases that match TRBD1. Per germline, CDR1 SGHNT and CDR2 YENEEA. Losses at the gene ends were 8 bases for V and 1 base for J; bases not matched to a gene: 4. The CDR3 length is 13 residues. The chain's CDR3 is CASGDSRNTEAFF. The CDR3 nucleotides are TGTGCCAGCGGGGACAGTAGGAACACTGAAGCTTTCTTT.

This clonotype has at least ten counts. The V gene is TRBV7-9, the J gene TRBJ2-1, with 8 bases fitting TRBD2. The ends lost 7 bases at V and 0 bases at J; junction bases unmatched: 17. Germline-derived CDR1 and CDR2 are SEHNR and FQNEAQ (reference sequence). This CDR3 comprises 19 residues. CDR3 bases: TGTGCCAGCACCCTCCTCGGCATAGCGGGAACCAACTCCTACAATGAGCAGTTCTTC. This codes for CASTLLGIAGTNSYNEQFF. The whole variable domain, filled in from reference TRBV7-9 and TRBJ2-1, reads DTGVSQNPRHKITKRGQNVTFRCDPISEHNRLYWYRQTLGQGPEFLTYFQNEAQLEKSRLLSDRFSAERPKGSFSTLEIQRTEQGDSAMYLCASTLLGIAGTNSYNEQFFGPGTRLTVL.

This clonotype came up a few times. The V gene is TRBV12-3 or TRBV12-4, the J gene TRBJ2-7; TRBD1 matches 8 bases. The CDR3 length is 15 residues. V gave up 6 bases and J gave up 1 base; unmatched junction bases: 8. The CDR3 sequence is CASRATGTGSYEQYF. In DNA, the CDR3 is TGTGCCAGCAGGGCGACCGGGACAGGATCCTACGAGCAGTACTTC.

This chain uses TRBV20-1 with TRBJ2-5; 7 bases map to TRBD1. The junction had 2 bases not matched to a gene; V was cut back by 3 bases and J by 1 base. The CDR3 sequence is 13 residues long. CDR1 is DFQATT, CDR2 SNEGSKA, per germline (reference sequence). For the CDR3, the DNA is TGCAGTGCTAGCAGGGGGATCCAAGAGACCCAGTACTTC. Protein product: CSASRGIQETQYF.

The genes are TRBV28 and TRBJ1-5; D gene uncertain. CDR1 and CDR2 (germline): MDHEN, SYDVKM. The length of the CDR3 is 14 residues. Trimming stripped 5 bases from V and 1 base from J, with 9 bases between. CDR3 coding DNA: TGTGCCAGCAGTCCGGACCAAAGCAATCAGCCCCAGCATTTT. Its translation: CASSPDQSNQPQHF.

This clonotype was observed at least ten times. The chain carries TRBV7-9 and TRBJ2-1; D gene uncertain. Germline V gives CDR1 SEHNR, CDR2 FQNEAQ (reference sequence). The CDR3 has 11 amino acids. V lost 3 bases, J lost 10 bases, and 7 bases lay in between. CDR3 coding DNA: TGTGCCAGCAGCTTTCTTGAGGAGCAGTTCTTC. Protein: CASSFLEEQFF.

The sample holds a few counts of this clonotype. J is TRBJ2-3 and V is TRBV12-3 or TRBV12-4; 9 bases agree with TRBD2. After removal of 1 base from V and 2 bases from J, the junction contained 4 bases not matched to a gene. This CDR3 has 16 residues. CDR3 sequence reads: CASSLGLAGFTDTQYF. CDR3 nucleotide sequence: TGTGCCAGCAGTTTAGGTCTAGCGGGATTCACAGATACGCAGTATTTT.